This T cell receptor beta chain was retrieved from a study of T cell repertoires in ileal Crohn's disease. Study at large: Thiopurines (around 11) or anti-TNF agents (around 19) were given postoperatively to about half.

Study-level points and caveats: Active smokers at surgery had more clonal expansions than non-smokers. Endoscopic recurrence occurred in every patient whose clonality exceeded 26.8%.

On this clone: The antigen remains unidentified. A junction end diverges from the germline sequence, so it may reflect a read error.

Documented time point: neoterminal ileum biopsy at postoperative endoscopy, about 6 months after surgery. The CDR3 length is 14 residues. In germline, CDR1 is SEHNR, CDR2 FQNEAQ (reference sequence). Clones were sequenced by immunoSEQ multiplex PCR, and TCRdb holds only the in-frame ones, with some missing. The sample carries about 11,000 clones, about four fifths recorded once. This clonotype was obtained from an adult with Crohn's disease. This sequence joins TRBV7-9 and TRBJ2-4, with D possibly matching TRBD2 (6 bases). Sequenced: ileal tissue. CDR3 sequence (DNA): TGTGCCAGCAGCCTAGCAGGAGGGGTGAACATTCAGTACTTC. Protein: CASSLAGGVNIQYF.